The 13 T cell receptor beta chains below come from one sample, sequenced in a study of blood T cell repertoires in COVID-19. TCRdb's table, derived via immunoSEQ multiplex PCR, lists solely in-frame clones and lacks some. The sample shows 90,000 to 100,000 clones, roughly 90% of them seen only once. The sample comprised peripheral blood. The source is a man between 50 and 59 years old with COVID-19, enrolled during active disease.

The gene calls are TRBV6-6 and TRBJ2-7; 7 positions match TRBD2. With V trimmed by 7 bases and J by 7 bases, 10 bases remained unmatched. The CDR3 length is 13 residues. Per the germline V gene, CDR1 is MNHNY and CDR2 is SVGAGI (reference sequence). In nucleotides, the CDR3 is TGTGCCAGCACCGGTAGAGCGGGATGGGAGCAGTACTTC. Translating it yields CASTGRAGWEQYF.

The rearrangement links TRBV27 to TRBJ2-7; 8 nucleotides line up with TRBD1. Germline assignment: CDR1 MNHEY and CDR2 SMNVEV (reference sequence). With V trimmed by 1 base and J by 4 bases, 9 bases remained unmatched. The CDR3 is 16 residues long. The CDR3 DNA is TGTGCCAGCAGTTTATTCCCTCCCAGGGGGCCTTACGAGCAGTACTTC. Its translation: CASSLFPPRGPYEQYF.

A few counts support this clone. The J gene is TRBJ1-4, the V gene TRBV7-9; D gene uncertain. The CDR3 has 15 residues. The germline CDR1 and CDR2 sequences are SEHNR and FQNEAQ (reference sequence). The V end lost 1 base, the J end lost 7 bases, and 13 bases lay between the germline ends. This CDR3 reads CASSLVSSVIEKLFF. The CDR3 region has the DNA TGTGCCAGCAGCTTAGTCTCTTCGGTCATTGAAAAACTGTTTTTT.

The V gene is TRBV7-2, the J gene TRBJ2-1; D call uncertain. The CDR3 sequence is 14 residues long. V dropped 1 base and J dropped 0 bases, with 4 bases sitting between them. In germline, CDR1 is SGHTA, CDR2 FQGNSA. CDR3 region: CASSLEPSYNEQFF. In DNA, the CDR3 is TGTGCCAGCAGCTTAGAGCCCTCCTACAATGAGCAGTTCTTC.

The chain has TRBV4-1 and TRBJ2-2; D possibly corresponds to TRBD1 (6 bases). V was shortened by 2 bases and J by 4 bases, with 17 bases between the two germline ends. The CDR3 consists of 17 residues. CDR1 is MGHRA, CDR2 YSYEKL, per germline. CDR3 protein: CASSQYEAGDRTGELFF. The CDR3 DNA follows: TGCGCCAGCAGCCAATACGAGGCAGGGGATCGCACCGGGGAGCTGTTTTTT.

J is TRBJ2-7 and V is TRBV6-5; 7 bases line up with TRBD1. CDR3 length: 14 amino acids. With 3 bases clipped from V and 2 bases from J, the junction kept 4 bases outside the gene matches. Looked up from germline, CDR1 is MNHEY and CDR2 is SVGAGI. The CDR3: CASSYKGAAYEQYF. CDR3 DNA sequence: TGTGCCAGCAGTTATAAGGGGGCCGCCTACGAGCAGTACTTC.

The rearrangement uses TRBV4-2 and TRBJ2-1; TRBD1 agrees at 8 bases. Losses at the gene ends were 4 bases for V and 6 bases for J; bases not matched to a gene: 2. In germline, CDR1 is LGHNA, CDR2 YNFKEQ. There are 13 residues in the CDR3. The CDR3 here is CASSLDRGNEQFF. The DNA of the CDR3 is TGTGCCAGCAGCCTTGACAGGGGCAATGAGCAGTTCTTC.

This chain uses TRBV30 with TRBJ1-6; possible D gene TRBD1, 6 bases. CDR3 size: 14 residues. The V gene's germline CDR1 is GTSNPN and CDR2 SVGIG (reference sequence). V lost 7 bases and J lost 12, with 22 bases in between. The CDR3 DNA is TGTGCCTTAGCACCGGGACAACTGGCTTTACCCCTCCACTTT. This translates into CALAPGQLALPLHF. Filled out from reference TRBV30 and TRBJ1-6, the complete variable domain reads SQTIHQWPATLVQPVGSPLSLECTVEGTSNPNLYWYRQAAGRGLQLLFYSVGIGQISSEVPQNLSASRPQDRQFILSSKKLLLSDSGFYLCALAPGQLALPLHFGNGTRLTVT.

This clone has just one count. The chain uses TRBV12-3 or TRBV12-4 and TRBJ1-2; D might be TRBD1 (5 bases). Trimming removed 6 bases at V and 4 bases at J, with 12 bases between. The CDR3 has 13 amino acids. This CDR3 reads CASSSGSGYGYTF. CDR3 bases: TGTGCCAGCAGCTCAGGGTCGGGCTATGGCTACACCTTC.

The chain combines TRBV10-3 with TRBJ2-1, with D possibly matching TRBD2 (5 bases). Germline V gene data show CDR1 as ENHRY and CDR2 as SYGVKD. With 8 bases removed from V and 5 bases from J, the gap between germline ends came to 13 bases. This CDR3 is built from 13 residues. The CDR3 DNA reads TGTGCCATCTGGTCGGGGTCCAACAATGAGCAGTTCTTC. It yields the protein CAIWSGSNNEQFF.

The chain combines TRBV18 with TRBJ1-5; perhaps TRBD1 as D (6 bases). CDR1 is KGHSH and CDR2 is LQKENI in the germline V gene. Trimming took 8 bases from V and 8 from J, leaving 16 bases between them. The CDR3 is 13 amino acids. CDR3 residues: CASTMDRREPQHF. The CDR3 nucleotides read TGTGCCAGCACAATGGACAGAAGGGAGCCCCAGCATTTT.

The chain combines TRBV6-5 with TRBJ1-6, with a weak D call TRBD1 (6 bases). From germline, CDR1 is MNHEY and CDR2 SVGAGI. With 5 bases removed from V and 5 bases from J, the gap between germline ends came to 13 bases. CDR3 size: 15 residues. CDR3 bases: TGTGCCAGCAGTAAAAACAGGGCGCATAATTCACCCCTCCACTTT. It yields the protein CASSKNRAHNSPLHF.

CDR3 protein: CASSLMRGGGYNEQFF. In DNA, the CDR3 is TGTGCCAGCAGCTTAATGCGGGGGGGCGGTTACAATGAGCAGTTCTTC. V is TRBV7-6 and J is TRBJ2-1; 9 bases match TRBD2. V lost 2 bases to trimming and J lost 4 bases; unmatched junction nucleotides: 6. Germline assignment: CDR1 SGHVS and CDR2 FNYEAQ. This CDR3 has 16 residues.